The 7 T cell receptor beta chains below come from one sample, sequenced in a study of cytomegalovirus exposure and HLA in healthy donors. It was with 60 Vbeta and 13 Jbeta primers that the PCR ran. TCRdb's table, derived via immunoSEQ multiplex PCR, lists solely in-frame clones and lacks some. The data hold about 150,000 clones, with over 60% observed a single time. The sequenced sample was PBMCs. The receptors come from a woman aged 18-29 years in good health and CMV-seronegative.

This clone was picked up a small number of times. The chain recombines TRBV29-1 with TRBJ1-2; TRBD1 is a possible D gene (5 bases). The V and J ends lost 4 bases and 2 bases respectively, with 5 bases between them. The CDR3 consists of 11 residues. Germline V CDR1 and CDR2: SQVTM, ANQGSEA. The CDR3 DNA follows: TGCAGCGTTGGACAGAACTATGGCTACACCTTC. It is translated as CSVGQNYGYTF.

The chain joins TRBV9 to TRBJ2-3, with TRBD1 matching over 10 bases. The germline CDR1 and CDR2 sequences are SGDLS and YYNGEE. The trim removed 0 bases at V and 2 bases at J, leaving 18 bases unmatched. The CDR3 spans 21 residues. The CDR3 loop is CASSVVVEETGGAGDTDTQYF. The CDR3 coding sequence is TGTGCCAGCAGCGTAGTCGTAGAGGAGACAGGGGGCGCAGGAGACACAGATACGCAGTATTTT.

The chain carries TRBV28 and TRBJ1-2; perhaps TRBD1 as D (5 bases). The V gene's germline CDR1 is MDHEN and CDR2 SYDVKM. The CDR3 runs to 16 residues. Trimming removed 6 bases at V and 0 bases at J, with 17 bases between. CDR3 amino acids: CASSQPFGTSNYGYTF. For the CDR3, the DNA is TGTGCCAGCAGCCAGCCATTTGGGACTTCTAACTATGGCTACACCTTC.

The V and J genes are TRBV19 and TRBJ2-1; D might be TRBD1 (6 bases). The CDR3 sequence is 14 residues long. Germline V lookup: CDR1 LNHDA, CDR2 SQIVND (reference sequence). Trimming pared 5 bases from V and 2 bases from J, leaving 10 bases between. The CDR3 bases are TGTGCCAGTAGTGCACAGGGACCCTACAATGAGCAGTTCTTC. Protein sequence: CASSAQGPYNEQFF.

Only a few counts were recorded for this clone. The CDR3 loop reads CASSRSDRTQETQYF. The CDR3 nucleotides are TGCGCCAGCAGCAGATCGGACAGGACCCAAGAGACCCAGTACTTC. The rearrangement uses TRBV5-1 and TRBJ2-5; the match to TRBD1 covers 7 bases. In germline, CDR1 is SGHRS, CDR2 YFSETQ. V was pared by 4 bases and J by 1 base, with 7 bases of the junction left unmatched. The CDR3 has 15 amino acids.

The chain uses TRBV28 and TRBJ1-5; TRBD1 aligns across 9 bases. The ends lost 4 bases at V and 7 bases at J; junction bases unmatched: 8. The V gene's germline CDR1 is MDHEN and CDR2 SYDVKM. The CDR3 contains 15 residues. CDR3 coding DNA: TGTGCCAGCAGTTCCGCCACAGGGGGCGGACAGCCCCAGCATTTT. Amino acids: CASSSATGGGQPQHF.

This clone came up a few times. This chain uses TRBV6-6 with TRBJ2-7; 9 bases match TRBD1. In germline, CDR1 is MNHNY, CDR2 SVGAGI (reference sequence). The CDR3 extends over 14 amino acids. Trimming took 7 bases from V and 6 from J; bases not matched to a gene: 10. The DNA of the CDR3 is TGTGCCAGCAAACCCCCGGGACAGGGCTTCGAGCAGTACTTC. The encoded protein is CASKPPGQGFEQYF.